This record concerns one T cell receptor (beta chain) sequence. This record belongs to a study of shared clonotypes between healthy human individuals. In the naive CD8 group, cells lacked CD45RO and were positively selected for CCR7, so terminally differentiated effector memory CD45RA+ cells were left out. Original data processing: Filtering differed since immunoSEQ provided only junctions, with no quality scores. Only in-frame clones appear in the TCRdb table, and some are missing; sequencing was by immunoSEQ multiplex PCR. D and trimming were read from the DNA, whereas the V and J calls and clone size are those reported in that table. The sample lists 2 million to 2.5 million clones; approximately 94% were seen once. The CDR3 loop spans 13 amino acids. V lost 4 bases and J lost 9, with 14 bases in between. CDR1 and CDR2 from the germline V gene are SGDLS and YYNGEE.

The sequence derives from a man between 18 and 29 years old in good health. Some clones in this sample may be carry-over from other donors' samples. The chain employs TRBV9 and TRBJ1-5, with a tentative D call TRBD1 (6 bases). Specimen: naive CD8+ T cells from PBMCs. The CDR3 DNA reads TGTGCCAGCAGCATAGGGACAACGGGGCCCCAGCATTTT. This translates into CASSIGTTGPQHF.